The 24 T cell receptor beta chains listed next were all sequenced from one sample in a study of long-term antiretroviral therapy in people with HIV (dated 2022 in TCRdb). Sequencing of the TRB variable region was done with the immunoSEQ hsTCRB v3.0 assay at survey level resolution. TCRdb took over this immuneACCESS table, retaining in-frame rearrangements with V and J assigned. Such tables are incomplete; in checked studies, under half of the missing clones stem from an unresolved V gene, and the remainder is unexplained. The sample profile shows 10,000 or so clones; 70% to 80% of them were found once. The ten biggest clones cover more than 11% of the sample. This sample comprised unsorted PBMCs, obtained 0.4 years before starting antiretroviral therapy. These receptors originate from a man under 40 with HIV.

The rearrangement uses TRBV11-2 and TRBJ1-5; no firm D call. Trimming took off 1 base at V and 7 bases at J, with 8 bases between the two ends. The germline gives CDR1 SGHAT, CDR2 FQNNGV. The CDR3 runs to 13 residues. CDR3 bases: TGTGCCAGCAGCTTAGGTGTTGCGCAGCCCCAGCATTTT. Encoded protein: CASSLGVAQPQHF.

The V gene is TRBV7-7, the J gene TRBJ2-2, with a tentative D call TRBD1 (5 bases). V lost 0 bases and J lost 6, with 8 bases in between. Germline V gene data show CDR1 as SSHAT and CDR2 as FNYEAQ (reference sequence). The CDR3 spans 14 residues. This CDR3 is CASSLATGSGELFF. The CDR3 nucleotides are TGTGCCAGCAGCTTAGCAACAGGATCCGGGGAGCTGTTTTTT.

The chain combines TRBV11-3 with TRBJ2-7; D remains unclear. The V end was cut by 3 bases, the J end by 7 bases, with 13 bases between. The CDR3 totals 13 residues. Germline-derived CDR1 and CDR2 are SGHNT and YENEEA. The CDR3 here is CASSLSPGLEQYF. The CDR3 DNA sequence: TGTGCCAGCAGCTTGAGTCCAGGTTTAGAGCAGTACTTC.

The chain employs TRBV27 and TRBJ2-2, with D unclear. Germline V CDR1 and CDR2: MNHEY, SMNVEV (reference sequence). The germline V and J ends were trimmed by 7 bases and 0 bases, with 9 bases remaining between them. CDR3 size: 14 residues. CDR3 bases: TGTGCCAGCATGTGGCAGTCGAACACCGGGGAGCTGTTTTTT. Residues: CASMWQSNTGELFF.

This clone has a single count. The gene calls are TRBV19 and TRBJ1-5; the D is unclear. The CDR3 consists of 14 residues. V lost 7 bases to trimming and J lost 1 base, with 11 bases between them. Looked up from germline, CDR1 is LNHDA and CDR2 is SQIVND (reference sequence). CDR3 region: CASKTGISNQPQHF. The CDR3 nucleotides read TGTGCCAGTAAAACGGGGATAAGCAATCAGCCCCAGCATTTT.

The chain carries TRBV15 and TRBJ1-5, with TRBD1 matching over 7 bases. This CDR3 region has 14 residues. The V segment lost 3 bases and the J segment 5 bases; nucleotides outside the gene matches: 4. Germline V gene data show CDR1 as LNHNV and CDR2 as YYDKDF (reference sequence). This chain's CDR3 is CATSSGTADQPQHF. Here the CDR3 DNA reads TGTGCCACCAGCAGTGGGACAGCTGATCAGCCCCAGCATTTT.

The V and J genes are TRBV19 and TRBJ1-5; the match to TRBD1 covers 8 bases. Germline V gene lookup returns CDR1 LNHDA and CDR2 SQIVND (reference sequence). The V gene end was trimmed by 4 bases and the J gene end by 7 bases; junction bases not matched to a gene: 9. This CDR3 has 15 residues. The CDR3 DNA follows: TGTGCCAGTAGTACCCCAGGGACAGGTAACCAGCCCCAGCATTTT. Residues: CASSTPGTGNQPQHF.

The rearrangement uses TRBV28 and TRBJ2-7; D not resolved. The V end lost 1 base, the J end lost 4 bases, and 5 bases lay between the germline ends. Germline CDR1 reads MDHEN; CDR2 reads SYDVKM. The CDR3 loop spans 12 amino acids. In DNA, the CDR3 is TGTGCCAGCAGTTTATCCGGTTACGAGCAGTACTTC. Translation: CASSLSGYEQYF.

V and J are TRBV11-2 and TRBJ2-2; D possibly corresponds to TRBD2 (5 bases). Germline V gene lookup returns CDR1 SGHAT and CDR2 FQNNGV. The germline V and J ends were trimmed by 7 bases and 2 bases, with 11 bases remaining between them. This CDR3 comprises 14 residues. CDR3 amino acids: CASIEGANTGELFF. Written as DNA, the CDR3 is TGTGCCAGCATCGAGGGTGCCAACACCGGGGAGCTGTTTTTT.

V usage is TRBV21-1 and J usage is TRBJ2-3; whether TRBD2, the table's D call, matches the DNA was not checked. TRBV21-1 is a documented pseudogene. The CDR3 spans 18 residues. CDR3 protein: CASSNRAPSGGATDTQYF. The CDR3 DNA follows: TGTGCCAGCAGCAATAGGGCTCCTAGCGGGGGGGCAACAGATACGCAGTATTTT.

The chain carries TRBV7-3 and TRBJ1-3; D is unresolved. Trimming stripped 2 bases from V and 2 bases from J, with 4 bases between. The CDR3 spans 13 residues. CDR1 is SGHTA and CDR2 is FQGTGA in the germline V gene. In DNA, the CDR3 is TGTGCCAGCAGCTTAGCGACTGGAAACACCATATATTTT. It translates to CASSLATGNTIYF.

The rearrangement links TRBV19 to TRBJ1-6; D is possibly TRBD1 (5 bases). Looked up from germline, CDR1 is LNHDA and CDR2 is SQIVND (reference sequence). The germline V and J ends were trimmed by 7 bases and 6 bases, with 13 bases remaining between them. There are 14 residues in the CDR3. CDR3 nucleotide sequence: TGTGCCAGTAAGGTGGGGGATGGTAATTCACCCCTCCACTTT. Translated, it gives CASKVGDGNSPLHF.

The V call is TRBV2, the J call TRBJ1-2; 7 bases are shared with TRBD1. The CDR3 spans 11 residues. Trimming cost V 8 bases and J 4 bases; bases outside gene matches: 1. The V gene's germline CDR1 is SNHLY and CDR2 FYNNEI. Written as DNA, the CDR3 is TGTGCCAGCGGGGACAGCTATGGCTACACCTTC. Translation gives CASGDSYGYTF.

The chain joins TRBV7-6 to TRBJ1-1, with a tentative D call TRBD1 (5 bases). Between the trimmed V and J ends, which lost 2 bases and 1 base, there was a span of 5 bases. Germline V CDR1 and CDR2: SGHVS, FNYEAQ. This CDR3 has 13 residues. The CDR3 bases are TGTGCCAGCAGCTTAAGGGGGAACACTGAAGCTTTCTTT. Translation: CASSLRGNTEAFF.

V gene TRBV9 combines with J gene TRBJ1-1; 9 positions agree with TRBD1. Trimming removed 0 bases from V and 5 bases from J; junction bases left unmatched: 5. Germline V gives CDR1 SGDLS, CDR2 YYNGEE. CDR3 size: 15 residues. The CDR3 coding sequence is TGTGCCAGCAGCGTAGACGGGACAGGGCGGACTGAAGCTTTCTTT. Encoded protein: CASSVDGTGRTEAFF. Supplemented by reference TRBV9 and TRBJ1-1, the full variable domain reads DSGVTQTPKHLITATGQRVTLRCSPRSGDLSVYWYQQSLDQGLQFLIQYYNGEERAKGNILERFSAQQFPDLHSELNLSSLELGDSALYFCASSVDGTGRTEAFFGQGTRLTVV.

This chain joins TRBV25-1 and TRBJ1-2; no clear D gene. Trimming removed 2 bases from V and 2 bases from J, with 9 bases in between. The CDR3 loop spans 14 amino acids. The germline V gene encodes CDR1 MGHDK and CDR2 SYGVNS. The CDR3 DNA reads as TGTGCCAGCAGTGAAAATTGGGAAAACTATGGCTACACCTTC. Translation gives CASSENWENYGYTF.

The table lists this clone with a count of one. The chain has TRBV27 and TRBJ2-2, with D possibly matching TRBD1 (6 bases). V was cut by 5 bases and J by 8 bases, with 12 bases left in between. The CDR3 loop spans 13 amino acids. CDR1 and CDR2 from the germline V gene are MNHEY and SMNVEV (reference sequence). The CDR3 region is CASSPAGEGELFF. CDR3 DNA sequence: TGTGCCAGCAGTCCTGCAGGGGAAGGGGAGCTGTTTTTT.

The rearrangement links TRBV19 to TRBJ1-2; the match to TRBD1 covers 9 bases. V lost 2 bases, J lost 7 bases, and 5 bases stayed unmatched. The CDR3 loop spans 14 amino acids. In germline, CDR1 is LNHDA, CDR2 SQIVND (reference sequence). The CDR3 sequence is CASSIPGQGFGYTF. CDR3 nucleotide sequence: TGTGCCAGTAGTATACCGGGACAGGGATTTGGCTACACCTTC.

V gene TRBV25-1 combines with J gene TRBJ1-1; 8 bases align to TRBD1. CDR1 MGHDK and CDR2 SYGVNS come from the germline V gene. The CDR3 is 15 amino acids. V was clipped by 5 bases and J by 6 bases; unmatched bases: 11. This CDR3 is CASSPRQGIIAEAFF. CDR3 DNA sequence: TGTGCCAGCAGTCCCCGACAGGGGATAATTGCTGAAGCTTTCTTT. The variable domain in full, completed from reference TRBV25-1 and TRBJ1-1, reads EADIYQTPRYLVIGTGKKITLECSQTMGHDKMYWYQQDPGMELHLIHYSYGVNSTEKGDLSSESTVSRIRTEHFPLTLESARPSHTSQYLCASSPRQGIIAEAFFGQGTRLTVV.

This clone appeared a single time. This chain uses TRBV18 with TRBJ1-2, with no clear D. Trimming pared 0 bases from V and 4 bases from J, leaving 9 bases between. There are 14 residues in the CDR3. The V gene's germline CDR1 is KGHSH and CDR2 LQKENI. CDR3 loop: CASSPPGWAYGYTF. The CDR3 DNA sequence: TGTGCCAGCTCACCACCGGGGTGGGCCTATGGCTACACCTTC.

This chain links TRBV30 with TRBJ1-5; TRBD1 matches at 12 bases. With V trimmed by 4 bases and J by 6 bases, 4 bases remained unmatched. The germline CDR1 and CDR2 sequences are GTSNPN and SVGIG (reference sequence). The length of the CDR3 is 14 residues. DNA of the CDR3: TGTGCCTGGAAGGGACAGGGGGCAAGTCAGCCCCAGCATTTT. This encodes CAWKGQGASQPQHF.

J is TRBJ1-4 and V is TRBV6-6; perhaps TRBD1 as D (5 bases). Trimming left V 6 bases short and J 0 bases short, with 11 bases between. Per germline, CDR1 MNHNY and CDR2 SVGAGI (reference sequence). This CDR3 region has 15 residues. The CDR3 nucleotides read TGTGCCAGCAGCTCCGACAGAGCAACTAATGAAAAACTGTTTTTT. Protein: CASSSDRATNEKLFF.

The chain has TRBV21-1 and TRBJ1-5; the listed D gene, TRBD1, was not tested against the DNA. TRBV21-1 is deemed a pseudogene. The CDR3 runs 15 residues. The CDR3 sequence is CASSKYGQGHQPQHF. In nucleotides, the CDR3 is TGTGCCAGCAGCAAATACGGACAGGGCCATCAGCCCCAGCATTTT.

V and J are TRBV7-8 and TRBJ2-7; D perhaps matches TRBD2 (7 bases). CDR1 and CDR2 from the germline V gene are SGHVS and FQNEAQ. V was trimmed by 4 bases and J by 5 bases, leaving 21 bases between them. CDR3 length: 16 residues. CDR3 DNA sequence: TGTGCCAGCAGCTCGCAGGGGCGGCGGGGGACTAACGAGCAGTACTTC. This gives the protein CASSSQGRRGTNEQYF.